This entry describes one T cell receptor (beta chain). This record belongs to a study of blood T cell repertoires in COVID-19. The repertoire was sequenced with immunoSEQ multiplex PCR; TCRdb's copy has only in-frame clones and lacks some. Among roughly 120,000 clones listed, roughly nine tenths were seen once. The specimen sequenced was peripheral blood. This receptor was obtained from a man aged 60 to 75 with COVID-19, enrolled during active disease.

In DNA form, the CDR3 reads TGTGCCAGCAGCTTAACTAGAGGGACAGATACGCAGTATTTT. Protein: CASSLTRGTDTQYF. This sequence joins TRBV7-2 and TRBJ2-3, with D perhaps TRBD2 (5 bases). CDR1 is SGHTA and CDR2 is FQGNSA in the germline V gene. V was pared by 2 bases and J by 3 bases, with 9 bases between. The CDR3 totals 14 residues.